Shown below are 7 T cell receptor beta chains from a single sample sequenced in a study of T cell responses to AZD1222 COVID-19 vaccine (dated by TCRdb to the early 2020s). Per the publication, the time point label means: baseline before first vaccination. The method behind the library was the immunoSEQ multiplex PCR assay. TCRdb stores this immuneACCESS table with in-frame sequences only. Part of the clones is absent; in the studies checked, under half of the shortfall reflects unresolved V genes, and no reason is known for the rest. Here the sample has about 140,000 clones; 92% occur a single time. The ten largest clones add up to about 3% of the sample. Sequences were derived from peripheral blood, sampled on day 0 of AZD1222 vaccination. These receptors were taken from an adult in good health.

This sequence joins TRBV30 and TRBJ1-2; D might be TRBD1 (5 bases). From germline, CDR1 is GTSNPN and CDR2 SVGIG (reference sequence). Trimming pared 0 bases from V and 4 bases from J, leaving 12 bases between. CDR3 length equals 14 residues. In nucleotides, the CDR3 is TGTGCCTGGAGTGTACTGGGGGGAAGCTATGGCTACACCTTC. This encodes CAWSVLGGSYGYTF.

The rearrangement links TRBV3-1 (or the pseudogene TRBV3-2) to TRBJ1-1; no firm D call. This CDR3 contains 14 residues. The V and J ends lost 4 bases and 4 bases respectively, with 13 bases between them. Germline V gene sequence: CDR1 LGHDT, CDR2 YNNKEL (reference sequence). The CDR3 DNA reads TGTGCCAGCAGCCCGGCCTTGGACGGCACTGAAGCTTTCTTT. Amino acids: CASSPALDGTEAFF.

The chain is built from TRBV6-7 and TRBJ1-4, with TRBD1 matching over 7 bases. TRBV6-7 carries the ORF label, with uncertain function. This CDR3 is built from 23 residues. Trimming took 8 bases from V and 0 from J; bases not matched to a gene: 30. The CDR3 DNA is TGTGCCAGCGGAGACAGGGAACCAAAAAACAGTTTTTCATTAGTTGCAACTAATGAAAAACTGTTTTTT. This translates into CASGDREPKNSFSLVATNEKLFF.

V and J are TRBV9 and TRBJ1-2; 8 bases match TRBD1. J was trimmed by 7 bases and V by 0 bases; bases with no gene match: 5. CDR1 is SGDLS, CDR2 YYNGEE, per germline. This CDR3 comprises 14 residues. The CDR3 loop is CASSVDQGAGGYTF. CDR3 nucleotide sequence: TGTGCCAGCAGCGTAGATCAGGGGGCGGGTGGCTACACCTTC.

The chain carries TRBV7-3 and TRBJ1-3; D remains ambiguous. CDR3 length equals 13 residues. Germline V gene data show CDR1 as SGHTA and CDR2 as FQGTGA. Between the trimmed V and J ends, which lost 4 bases and 4 bases, there was a span of 8 bases. CDR3 residues: CASSSSQGNTIYF. CDR3 coding DNA: TGTGCCAGCAGCTCTTCCCAAGGAAACACCATATATTTT.

V gene TRBV4-3 combines with J gene TRBJ2-6, with D possibly matching TRBD2 (5 bases). CDR1 is LGHNA, CDR2 YSLEER, per germline. V lost 0 bases and J 1 base, leaving 7 bases between the germline ends. This CDR3 has 16 amino acids. The CDR3 region is CASSQDRGSGANVLTF. The CDR3 nucleotides read TGCGCCAGCAGCCAAGATCGGGGATCTGGGGCCAACGTCCTGACTTTC.

This clone has only one observation. The chain joins TRBV10-3 to TRBJ2-7, with 7 positions matching TRBD1. Germline CDR1 ENHRY, CDR2 SYGVKD. This CDR3 has 13 amino acids. V shed 8 bases, J shed 3 bases, and the junction held 7 bases outside the gene matches. The CDR3 DNA is TGTGCCATCTCCGGGACAGTGGACTACGAGCAGTACTTC. Residues: CAISGTVDYEQYF.